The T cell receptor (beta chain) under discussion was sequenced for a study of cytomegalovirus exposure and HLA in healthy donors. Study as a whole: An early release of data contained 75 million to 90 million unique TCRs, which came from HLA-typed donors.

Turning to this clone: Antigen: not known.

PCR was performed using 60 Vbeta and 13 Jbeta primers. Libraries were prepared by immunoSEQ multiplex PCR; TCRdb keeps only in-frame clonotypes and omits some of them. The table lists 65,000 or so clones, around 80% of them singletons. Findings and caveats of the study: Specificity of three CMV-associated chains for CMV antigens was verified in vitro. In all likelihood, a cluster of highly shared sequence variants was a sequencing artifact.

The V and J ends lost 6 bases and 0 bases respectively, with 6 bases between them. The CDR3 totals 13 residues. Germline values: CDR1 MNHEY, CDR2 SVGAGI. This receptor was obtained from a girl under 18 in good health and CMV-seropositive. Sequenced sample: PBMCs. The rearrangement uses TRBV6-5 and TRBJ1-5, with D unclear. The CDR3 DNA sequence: TGTGCCAGCAGCCCGTATAGCAATCAGCCCCAGCATTTT. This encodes CASSPYSNQPQHF.